The entry below describes one TCR beta chain. The data derive from a study of blood T cell repertoires in COVID-19. Study-level information: The analysed material was cDNA or gDNA that came from T cells, B-cell-depleted T cells, or PBMCs.

What the recovered Cohort 3 donors had was two negative PCRs, clearance, or symptom resolution. Clones were read by immunoSEQ multiplex PCR, and TCRdb kept only the in-frame ones, dropping some. This table holds hundreds of thousands of clones, 75% to 90% found once. The sequencing sample was made of PBMCs or T cells enriched from blood (not recorded which). This TCR derives from a woman aged 55 to 70 who had recovered from COVID-19.

CDR3 protein: CATYYGTQYF. DNA for the CDR3: TGTGCCACCTATTACGGGACGCAGTATTTT. The chain carries TRBV6-5 and TRBJ2-3; D unclear. Germline V gives CDR1 MNHEY, CDR2 SVGAGI. This CDR3 is built from 10 residues. The germline V and J ends were trimmed by 10 bases and 9 bases, with 11 bases remaining between them.